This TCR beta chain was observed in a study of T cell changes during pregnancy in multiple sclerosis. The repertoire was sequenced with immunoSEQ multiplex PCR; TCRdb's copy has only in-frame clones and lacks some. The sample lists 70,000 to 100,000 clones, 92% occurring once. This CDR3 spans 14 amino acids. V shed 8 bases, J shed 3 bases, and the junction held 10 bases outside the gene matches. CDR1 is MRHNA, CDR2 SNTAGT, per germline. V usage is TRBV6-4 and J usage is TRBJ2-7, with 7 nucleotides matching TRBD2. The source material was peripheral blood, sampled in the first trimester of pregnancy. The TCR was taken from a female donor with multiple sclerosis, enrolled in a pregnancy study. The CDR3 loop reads CASPSGDCHYEQYF. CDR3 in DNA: TGTGCCAGCCCAAGCGGGGACTGCCACTACGAGCAGTACTTC.